This TCR beta chain was recorded in a study of cytomegalovirus exposure and HLA in healthy donors. Amplification used 60 Vbeta primers and 13 Jbeta primers. Produced via immunoSEQ multiplex PCR; TCRdb's table is partial and in-frame only. The sample holds 150,000 or so clones, about 72% seen once. This clone was recorded once. What it recognizes is unknown. Overall study findings and caveats: For most TCR beta V segments, an earlier analysis put the productive rate at about 87% or about 30% of the time. Later analysis identified 16,000 or so TCR beta sequences associated with HLA alleles, using a false discovery rate threshold of 0.05.

Trimming took 5 bases from V and 4 from J, leaving 24 bases between them. Germline-derived CDR1 and CDR2 are LNHDA and SQIVND (reference sequence). This CDR3 has 18 residues. The sequencing sample was made of PBMCs. This sequence joins TRBV19 and TRBJ1-5; D might be TRBD1 (5 bases). This TCR derives from a female donor in good health and CMV-seronegative. CDR3 bases: TGTGCCAGTAGTGATGGGATTGCGCGGGGACGGCAAAATCAGCCCCAGCATTTT. Protein sequence: CASSDGIARGRQNQPQHF. Variable domain in full (rest from reference TRBV19 and TRBJ1-5): DGGITQSPKYLFRKEGQNVTLSCEQNLNHDAMYWYRQDPGQGLRLIYYSQIVNDFQKGDIAEGYSVSREKKESFPLTVTSAQKNPTAFYLCASSDGIARGRQNQPQHFGDGTRLSIL.